The 21 T cell receptor beta chains listed next were all sequenced from one sample in a study of CD8+ T cells in alopecia areata. Sequencing templates came from extracted RNA that was reverse transcribed into cDNA. Repertoires were generated with immunoSEQ multiplex PCR, while TCRdb's copy carries only in-frame clones and drops some. The repertoire holds 150,000 to 200,000 clones, with about 60% as singletons. Treatment given: oral pan-JAK inhibitor, 5-10 mg twice daily. Sample: CD4+ T cells sorted from blood, taken at week 24, from a patient treated with tofacitinib. Every receptor here comes from a human donor with alopecia areata.

The V gene is TRBV6-5, the J gene TRBJ2-3; 7 bases are a match to TRBD2. Germline V gene sequence: CDR1 MNHEY, CDR2 SVGAGI. The CDR3 runs 14 residues. Losses at the gene ends were 5 bases for V and 2 bases for J; bases not matched to a gene: 4. Here the CDR3 reads CASSAGLVTDTQYF. Written as DNA, the CDR3 is TGTGCCAGCAGTGCCGGACTAGTCACAGATACGCAGTATTTT.

J is TRBJ1-1 and V is TRBV29-1; 9 bases fit TRBD1. Unmatched junction bases numbered 6, after V lost 7 bases and J lost 0 bases. The length of the CDR3 is 14 residues. Germline CDR1 and CDR2: SQVTM and ANQGSEA. The CDR3 region is CSARTGAMNTEAFF. CDR3 coding DNA: TGCAGCGCTCGGACAGGGGCGATGAACACTGAAGCTTTCTTT.

V is TRBV6-5 and J is TRBJ1-3, with D possibly matching TRBD1 (5 bases). The CDR3 extends over 14 amino acids. V lost 2 bases, J lost 1 base, and 6 bases lay in between. Germline V CDR1 and CDR2: MNHEY, SVGAGI. CDR3 protein: CASSYRGSGNTIYF. For the CDR3, the DNA is TGTGCCAGCAGTTACAGGGGATCTGGAAACACCATATATTTT.

This sequence joins TRBV18 and TRBJ1-1, with TRBD1 matching over 10 bases. The CDR3 totals 16 residues. Germline assignment: CDR1 KGHSH and CDR2 LQKENI. V lost 3 bases and J lost 0; bases outside the gene matches: 4. DNA of the CDR3: TGTGCCAGCTCACCGAGACAGGGGGCCGTGAACACTGAAGCTTTCTTT. Amino acids: CASSPRQGAVNTEAFF.

This chain uses TRBV29-1 with TRBJ2-1, with TRBD1 matching 7 bases. The CDR3 extends over 11 amino acids. Germline CDR1 SQVTM, CDR2 ANQGSEA. V dropped 4 bases and J dropped 14; count of bases not matched to a gene: 8. The CDR3 DNA reads TGCAGCGTTGCCGACAGGGCGGGCGAGTTCTTC. Translated, it gives CSVADRAGEFF.

This clone was observed a few times. The gene calls are TRBV7-8 and TRBJ2-5, with 10 bases that match TRBD1. The trim removed 5 bases at V and 4 bases at J, leaving 7 bases unmatched. CDR1 SGHVS and CDR2 FQNEAQ come from the germline V gene. The CDR3 is 15 residues long. CDR3 coding DNA: TGTGCCAGCAGCCGACAGGGGGCGGGAGGAGAGACCCAGTACTTC. Translation: CASSRQGAGGETQYF. Full variable domain (outside the CDR3, taken from reference TRBV7-8 and TRBJ2-5): GAGVSQSPRYKVAKRGQDVALRCDPISGHVSLFWYQQALGQGPEFLTYFQNEAQLDKSGLPSDRFFAERPEGSVSTLKIQRTQQEDSAVYLCASSRQGAGGETQYFGPGTRLLVL.

The genes are TRBV7-6 and TRBJ2-5, with TRBD1 matching over 10 bases. This CDR3 is 16 amino acids long. The trim removed 4 bases at V and 5 bases at J, leaving 10 bases unmatched. The germline CDR1 and CDR2 sequences are SGHVS and FNYEAQ. The CDR3 region is CASSSMDRGSEETQYF. Here the CDR3 DNA reads TGTGCCAGCAGCTCGATGGACAGGGGGTCGGAGGAGACCCAGTACTTC.

The V gene is TRBV29-1, the J gene TRBJ2-6; D assignment may be TRBD1 or TRBD2 (6 bases each). Germline CDR1 and CDR2: SQVTM and ANQGSEA. V lost 8 bases to trimming and J lost 0 bases, with 11 bases between them. CDR3 length: 14 residues. DNA for the CDR3: TGCAGCACCGGAGGGGGCTCTGGGGCCAACGTCCTGACTTTC. Translating it yields CSTGGGSGANVLTF. Using reference TRBV29-1 and TRBJ2-6 for the parts outside the CDR3, the full variable domain is SAVISQKPSRDICQRGTSLTIQCQVDSQVTMMFWYRQQPGQSLTLIATANQGSEATYESGFVIDKFPISRPNLTFSTLTVSNMSPEDSSIYLCSTGGGSGANVLTFGAGSRLTVL.

The chain joins TRBV29-1 to TRBJ1-2, with D possibly matching TRBD1 (5 bases). This CDR3 spans 13 amino acids. Trimming removed 8 bases from V and 1 base from J, with 14 bases in between. In germline, CDR1 is SQVTM, CDR2 ANQGSEA. The CDR3 here is CSSRQRDNYGYTF. CDR3 bases: TGCAGCTCCCGACAGAGAGATAACTATGGCTACACCTTC.

The V and J genes are TRBV29-1 and TRBJ2-3, with D perhaps matching TRBD2 (7 bases). V shed 7 bases and J shed 2 bases, with 16 bases lying between them. Germline values: CDR1 SQVTM, CDR2 ANQGSEA. The CDR3 runs to 14 residues. CDR3 residues: CSGLGAGVTDTQYF. The CDR3 DNA sequence: TGCAGCGGTTTGGGGGCGGGGGTCACAGATACGCAGTATTTT.

The V gene is TRBV25-1, the J gene TRBJ2-5; D unclear. The CDR3 covers 16 residues. V lost 0 bases to trimming and J lost 2 bases, with 13 bases between them. Looked up from germline, CDR1 is MGHDK and CDR2 is SYGVNS. This CDR3 reads CASSEYCRTEQETQYF. The CDR3 DNA follows: TGTGCCAGCAGTGAATACTGTAGAACGGAACAAGAGACCCAGTACTTC.

In DNA, the CDR3 is TGTGCCAGCAGCCCTGAATCCCATGCCGAGCAGTACTTC. This gives the protein CASSPESHAEQYF. This chain connects TRBV7-7 to TRBJ2-7; D remains ambiguous. Trimming removed 5 bases from V and 6 bases from J, with 14 bases in between. CDR3 size: 13 residues. The germline gives CDR1 SSHAT, CDR2 FNYEAQ (reference sequence). The full variable domain, its missing parts supplied by reference TRBV7-7 and TRBJ2-7, is GAGVSQSPRYKVTKRGQDVTLRCDPISSHATLYWYQQALGQGPEFLTYFNYEAQPDKSGLPSDRFSAERPEGSISTLTIQRTEQRDSAMYRCASSPESHAEQYFGPGTRLTVT.

This chain links TRBV6-1 with TRBJ2-4, with D uncertain. The germline V gene encodes CDR1 MNHNS and CDR2 SASEGT. This CDR3 is built from 13 residues. V was clipped by 6 bases and J by 0 bases, with 6 bases between them. CDR3 loop: CASSMAAKNIQYF. CDR3 nucleotides: TGTGCCAGCAGCATGGCAGCCAAAAACATTCAGTACTTC.

The V gene is TRBV6-5, the J gene TRBJ2-3; possibly TRBD2 for D (7 bases). This CDR3 contains 14 residues. Trimming removed 2 bases from V and 5 bases from J, with 11 bases in between. Germline lookup yields CDR1 MNHEY and CDR2 SVGAGI. CDR3: CASSYGGAGDTQYF. In DNA, the CDR3 is TGTGCCAGCAGTTACGGGGGGGCTGGAGATACGCAGTATTTT.

Comments on this clone: Other DNA sequences within the sample encode an identical CDR3. The chain employs TRBV27 and TRBJ2-2, with a weak D call TRBD2 (5 bases). Trimming left V 0 bases short and J 2 bases short, with 10 bases between. This CDR3 has 16 residues. CDR1 and CDR2 (germline): MNHEY, SMNVEV (reference sequence). The CDR3 sequence is CASSLSRALNTGELFF. The CDR3 DNA is TGTGCCAGCAGTTTATCGAGGGCCCTAAACACCGGGGAGCTGTTTTTT.

The gene calls are TRBV6-5 and TRBJ1-1; no reliable D call. There are 11 residues in the CDR3. The germline V and J ends were trimmed by 8 bases and 1 base, with 5 bases remaining between them. Germline V CDR1 and CDR2: MNHEY, SVGAGI. CDR3 region: CASCENTEAFF. The DNA for the CDR3 is TGTGCCAGCTGCGAGAACACTGAAGCTTTCTTT.

The rearrangement uses TRBV25-1 and TRBJ1-1, with D perhaps TRBD1 (6 bases). V was clipped by 5 bases and J by 3 bases, with 10 bases between them. Germline CDR1 MGHDK, CDR2 SYGVNS. The CDR3 spans 13 residues. CDR3 sequence: CASSSGVYTEAFF. CDR3 nucleotide sequence: TGTGCCAGCAGTTCAGGGGTCTACACTGAAGCTTTCTTT.

This clone has only a few counts. This rearrangement joins TRBV6-1 to TRBJ1-5; D gene unclear. Between the trimmed V and J ends, which lost 0 bases and 4 bases, there was a span of 4 bases. CDR1 and CDR2 (germline): MNHNS, SASEGT. The CDR3 runs 13 residues. The CDR3 region has the DNA TGTGCCAGCAGTGAAGCTCGAAATCAGCCCCAGCATTTT. Its translation is CASSEARNQPQHF.

This clone was counted only a few times. The rearrangement uses TRBV29-1 and TRBJ1-1; D remains ambiguous. The V end was cut by 2 bases, the J end by 1 base, with 8 bases between. Germline V gives CDR1 SQVTM, CDR2 ANQGSEA. The CDR3 extends over 13 amino acids. The CDR3 is CSVESRQNTEAFF. Here the CDR3 DNA reads TGCAGCGTTGAAAGCAGGCAGAACACTGAAGCTTTCTTT.

The V gene is TRBV15, the J gene TRBJ2-7, with unresolved D. Germline CDR1 reads LNHNV; CDR2 reads YYDKDF (reference sequence). This CDR3 region has 14 residues. Deletions cut 1 base from V and 3 bases from J, with 10 bases between. The CDR3, as DNA: TGTGCCACCAGCAGAGTAGGGAAAGGCTACGAGCAGTACTTC. Its protein product is CATSRVGKGYEQYF.

This clone appeared a few times. The chain links TRBV6-1 to TRBJ2-4; D unresolved. V lost 5 bases and J 7 bases, leaving 12 bases between the germline ends. Germline V gene lookup returns CDR1 MNHNS and CDR2 SASEGT. This CDR3 has 13 amino acids. CDR3 protein: CASSSRFLNIQYF. The DNA for the CDR3 is TGTGCCAGCAGTTCCAGATTTTTGAACATTCAGTACTTC.